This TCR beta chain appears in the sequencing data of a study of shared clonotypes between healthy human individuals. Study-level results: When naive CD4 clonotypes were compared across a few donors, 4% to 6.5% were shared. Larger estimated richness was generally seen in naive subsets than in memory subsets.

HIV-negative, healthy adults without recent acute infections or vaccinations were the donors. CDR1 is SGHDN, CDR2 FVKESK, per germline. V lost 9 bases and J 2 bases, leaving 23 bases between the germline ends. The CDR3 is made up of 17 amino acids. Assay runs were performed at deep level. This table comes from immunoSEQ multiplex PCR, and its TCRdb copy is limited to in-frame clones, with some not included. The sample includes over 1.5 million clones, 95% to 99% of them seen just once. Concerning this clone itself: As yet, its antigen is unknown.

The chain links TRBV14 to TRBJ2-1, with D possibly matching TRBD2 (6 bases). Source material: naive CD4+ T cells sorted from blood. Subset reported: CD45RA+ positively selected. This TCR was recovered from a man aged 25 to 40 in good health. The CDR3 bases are TGTGCCAGGCAGCACATCTCTGGCTTAGCGGCCTACAATGAGCAGTTCTTC. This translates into CARQHISGLAAYNEQFF.